The 27 T cell receptor beta chains below all came from one sample that was sequenced in a study of CD8 T cells in ankylosing spondylitis. MiXCR, applied by TCRdb to the 5' RACE reads, yields one record per CDR3 protein. This sample has approximately 340,000 distinct CDR3 sequences; about 15% occur once, and the top ten carry about 1%. The sequenced sample consisted of blood, either unsorted or a sorted T cell fraction (not recorded which). The receptors originated from a male donor with ankylosing spondylitis or in good health (not recorded which).

V gene TRBV3-1 combines with J gene TRBJ2-3; 9 nucleotides match TRBD1. CDR1 is LGHDT, CDR2 YNNKEL, per germline (reference sequence). The CDR3 totals 17 residues. The ends lost 0 bases at V and 4 bases at J; junction bases unmatched: 8. CDR3 nucleotide sequence: TGTGCCAGCAGCCAAGATTGGGGACAGGGTACCCCAGATACGCAGTATTTT. Translated, it gives CASSQDWGQGTPDTQYF.

CDR3 protein: CASRAGQVGGTQYF. The DNA for the CDR3 is TGTGCCAGCAGGGCAGGTCAGGTTGGAGGGACCCAGTACTTC. The chain is built from TRBV12-3 or TRBV12-4 and TRBJ2-5, with D perhaps matching TRBD2 (5 bases). The CDR3 runs 14 residues. Trimming pared 6 bases from V and 7 bases from J, leaving 18 bases between.

This clonotype was counted only a few times. This chain connects TRBV12-5 to TRBJ2-4; D might be TRBD2 (6 bases). Germline CDR1 is LGHNT and CDR2 is FRNRAP. The V and J ends lost 3 bases and 8 bases respectively, with 14 bases between them. The CDR3 has 14 amino acids. The CDR3 here is CASGFGREVDIQYF. CDR3 bases: TGTGCTAGTGGTTTCGGCAGGGAGGTCGACATTCAGTACTTC.

This clonotype was counted between two and nine times. The chain is built from TRBV12-3 or TRBV12-4 and TRBJ1-3; D might be TRBD1 (6 bases). CDR3 length: 15 residues. Trimming removed 6 bases at V and 4 bases at J, with 16 bases between. CDR3 sequence reads: CASRTPGGTGNTIYF. CDR3 in DNA: TGTGCCAGCAGAACCCCGGGGGGCACGGGAAACACCATATATTTT.

This clonotype appeared a few times. The gene calls are TRBV6-5 and TRBJ2-7, with TRBD1 identical over 8 bases. CDR3 size: 15 residues. V was clipped by 7 bases and J by 3 bases; unmatched bases: 11. Germline values: CDR1 MNHEY, CDR2 SVGAGI. Here the CDR3 reads CASTYSTGVNYEQYF. The CDR3, as DNA: TGTGCCAGCACCTACTCGACAGGGGTCAACTACGAGCAGTACTTC.

This clonotype has only a few counts. This chain links TRBV25-1 with TRBJ2-2, with D possibly matching TRBD1 (6 bases). The V and J ends lost 3 bases and 6 bases respectively, with 17 bases between them. Per the germline V gene, CDR1 is MGHDK and CDR2 is SYGVNS. The CDR3 has 16 amino acids. The CDR3 sequence is CASSDPTGKDAGELFF. CDR3 DNA: TGTGCCAGCAGTGACCCCACAGGGAAAGATGCCGGGGAGCTGTTTTTT.

The sample holds many counts of this clonotype. The J gene is TRBJ2-2, the V gene TRBV12-5, with D uncertain. The CDR3 is 11 residues long. Germline lookup yields CDR1 LGHNT and CDR2 FRNRAP. Trimming shortened V by 6 bases and J by 6 bases, and 5 bases separated the two germline ends. CDR3 DNA: TGTGCTAGTGGGCAGGCCGGGGAGCTGTTTTTT. Protein: CASGQAGELFF.

The chain uses TRBV5-1 and TRBJ1-5; 7 nucleotides line up with TRBD1. CDR3 length: 14 residues. The V segment lost 4 bases and the J segment 3 bases; nucleotides outside the gene matches: 4. The V gene's germline CDR1 is SGHRS and CDR2 YFSETQ. The CDR3 DNA reads TGCGCCAGCAGCACCGGACAGGTCAATCAGCCCCAGCATTTT. The encoded protein is CASSTGQVNQPQHF.

This clonotype appeared a few times. V and J are TRBV10-3 and TRBJ2-3; maybe TRBD2 (6 bases). V shed 6 bases and J shed 4 bases, with 17 bases lying between them. The CDR3 has 15 amino acids. The V gene's germline CDR1 is ENHRY and CDR2 SYGVKD. The CDR3: CAISPLAGSSDTQYF. CDR3 sequence (DNA): TGTGCCATCAGCCCGCTGGCGGGGAGTTCAGATACGCAGTATTTT.

On this clonotype: No DNA is shown, since the ends of the CDR3 on it are uncertain; the CDR3 is the one TCRdb lists. The rearrangement joins TRBV6-5 to TRBJ1-5. The germline CDR1 and CDR2 sequences are MNHEY and SVGAGI. The CDR3 is 15 residues long, counting both termini. The chain's CDR3 is CASIWERDSNQPQHF.

This sequence joins TRBV7-9 and TRBJ2-7; 7 nucleotides line up with TRBD2. The CDR3 totals 16 residues. Germline values: CDR1 SEHNR, CDR2 FQNEAQ (reference sequence). Trimming cost V 5 bases and J 2 bases; bases outside gene matches: 12. The CDR3 loop reads CASSPSGAGVTYEQYF. The CDR3 nucleotides are TGTGCCAGCAGCCCATCTGGGGCGGGGGTGACCTACGAGCAGTACTTC.

J is TRBJ2-7 and V is TRBV7-9, with D uncertain. The CDR3 loop spans 14 amino acids. Germline loops: CDR1 SEHNR, CDR2 FQNEAQ (reference sequence). V was clipped by 0 bases and J by 6 bases, with 12 bases between them. The CDR3 region is CASSLAALVGEQYF. The CDR3 region has the DNA TGTGCCAGCAGCTTAGCAGCGCTAGTCGGCGAGCAGTACTTC.

The chain uses TRBV25-1 and TRBJ2-7; D is unresolved. This CDR3 contains 13 residues. V lost 3 bases to trimming and J lost 6 bases, with 12 bases between them. Germline V CDR1 and CDR2: MGHDK, SYGVNS. CDR3 sequence reads: CASSDSTPPEQYF. The CDR3 bases are TGTGCCAGCAGTGACTCCACGCCTCCCGAGCAGTACTTC.

The rearrangement joins TRBV7-8 to TRBJ2-5, with TRBD2 matching 10 bases. The V gene's germline CDR1 is SGHVS and CDR2 FQNEAQ. This CDR3 spans 16 amino acids. Germline trimming cut 7 bases from V and 2 bases from J; bases unmatched to any gene: 10. CDR3 DNA: TGTGCCAGCACCATAGCGGGGGGCACACCTCAAGAGACCCAGTACTTC. Protein sequence: CASTIAGGTPQETQYF.

In its sample, this clonotype is medium-sized. The rearrangement uses TRBV5-1 and TRBJ2-7; TRBD2 might be the D (5 bases). The V and J ends lost 0 bases and 0 bases respectively, with 10 bases between them. CDR1 and CDR2 (germline): SGHRS, YFSETQ. The CDR3 totals 15 residues. The CDR3 is CASSLGTAASYEQYF. CDR3 in DNA: TGCGCCAGCAGCTTGGGGACTGCCGCCTCCTACGAGCAGTACTTC.

Ten or more counts support this clonotype. This chain connects TRBV4-2 to TRBJ2-1, with D possibly being TRBD2 (6 bases). Germline values: CDR1 LGHNA, CDR2 YNFKEQ. V lost 0 bases to trimming and J lost 2 bases, with 11 bases between them. The CDR3 extends over 16 amino acids. Written as DNA, the CDR3 is TGTGCCAGCAGCCAAGAGGGCGGGGTAACCTACAATGAGCAGTTCTTC. It yields the protein CASSQEGGVTYNEQFF.

This chain connects TRBV5-1 to TRBJ2-3; possibly TRBD2 for D (5 bases). CDR1 is SGHRS, CDR2 YFSETQ, per germline. Trimming left V 0 bases short and J 7 bases short, with 9 bases between. The CDR3 covers 13 residues. The CDR3 here is CASSLAGENTQYF. For the CDR3, the DNA is TGCGCCAGCAGCTTGGCCGGGGAGAATACGCAGTATTTT.

This clonotype was counted between two and nine times. The chain is built from TRBV20-1 and TRBJ1-4; no firm D call. This CDR3 has 12 amino acids. Germline V lookup: CDR1 DFQATT, CDR2 SNEGSKA (reference sequence). Trimming cost V 1 base and J 5 bases, with 5 bases left between them. The CDR3 nucleotides are TGCAGTGCTAGAGTAGGGAATGAAAAACTGTTTTTT. It is translated as CSARVGNEKLFF.

This clonotype was observed a few times. The chain uses TRBV7-8 and TRBJ2-2; 11 bases agree with TRBD2. The CDR3 is 16 amino acids. Germline CDR1 is SGHVS and CDR2 is FQNEAQ. V lost 5 bases to trimming and J lost 4 bases; unmatched junction nucleotides: 6. The CDR3 DNA is TGTGCCAGCAGCCCCCGACTAGCGGGGATCACCGGGGAGCTGTTTTTT. Encoded protein: CASSPRLAGITGELFF.

This clonotype was detected a few times. This chain connects TRBV12-3 or TRBV12-4 to TRBJ1-4; D possibly corresponds to TRBD1 (6 bases). The CDR3 is 14 amino acids. V lost 3 bases, J lost 6 bases, and 11 bases lay in between. CDR3 in amino acids: CASSFSGADEKLFF. CDR3 sequence (DNA): TGTGCCAGCAGTTTTTCGGGGGCAGATGAAAAACTGTTTTTT.

The rearrangement links TRBV5-1 to TRBJ2-1, with 9 bases identical to TRBD2. Germline V lookup: CDR1 SGHRS, CDR2 YFSETQ. The CDR3 is 14 amino acids. V lost 0 bases, J lost 8 bases, and 3 bases stayed unmatched. CDR3 residues: CASSLGGRADEQFF. As DNA, the CDR3 is TGCGCCAGCAGCTTGGGCGGGAGGGCCGATGAGCAGTTCTTC.

The V call is TRBV9, the J call TRBJ1-1; D remains ambiguous. The length of the CDR3 is 11 residues. The germline V gene has CDR1 SGDLS and CDR2 YYNGEE. The germline V and J ends were trimmed by 5 bases and 7 bases, with 9 bases remaining between them. The CDR3 nucleotides are TGTGCCAGCAGAAGTAATGGTGAAGCTTTCTTT. It translates to CASRSNGEAFF.

This clonotype has ten or more counts. The rearrangement links TRBV12-3 or TRBV12-4 to TRBJ2-3; D call uncertain. The CDR3 sequence is 13 residues long. V was pared by 3 bases and J by 1 base, with 5 bases between. CDR3 sequence: CASSFRGTDTQYF. The DNA of the CDR3 is TGTGCCAGCAGTTTTCGGGGCACAGATACGCAGTATTTT.

The rearrangement joins TRBV11-2 to TRBJ2-7; tentatively, D is TRBD1 or TRBD2 (5 bases each). This CDR3 has 13 residues. The V end was cut by 6 bases, the J end by 3 bases, with 12 bases between. Looked up from germline, CDR1 is SGHAT and CDR2 is FQNNGV. Here the CDR3 DNA reads TGTGCCAGCAGAACCGGGGCATTCTACGAGCAGTACTTC. This codes for CASRTGAFYEQYF.

This clonotype was seen a few times. V is TRBV4-1 and J is TRBJ2-7, with 7 bases matching TRBD2. The CDR3 covers 19 residues. Germline CDR1 MGHRA, CDR2 YSYEKL. J lost 3 bases, V lost 0 bases, and 17 bases had no gene match. DNA for the CDR3: TGCGCCAGCAGCCAAGATTGGGGGTTGGGGGGAGGGCCCCTCTACGAGCAGTACTTC. This encodes CASSQDWGLGGGPLYEQYF.

This clonotype was counted at least ten times. The chain recombines TRBV10-2 with TRBJ2-5; 11 bases map to TRBD2. CDR3 length: 14 residues. Trimming removed 6 bases from V and 10 bases from J; junction bases left unmatched: 10. Germline CDR1 reads WSHSY; CDR2 reads SAAADI. CDR3 loop: CASRTPLAGEVQYF. As DNA, the CDR3 is TGCGCCAGCAGGACCCCACTAGCGGGGGAGGTCCAGTACTTC.

This clonotype was observed many times. This chain uses TRBV5-1 with TRBJ1-1; D possibly corresponds to TRBD1 (6 bases). The germline CDR1 and CDR2 sequences are SGHRS and YFSETQ. With 7 bases removed from V and 3 bases from J, the gap between germline ends came to 16 bases. The CDR3 extends over 14 amino acids. CDR3 protein: CASGRNRADTEAFF. CDR3 nucleotides: TGCGCCAGCGGGAGGAACAGGGCAGACACTGAAGCTTTCTTT.